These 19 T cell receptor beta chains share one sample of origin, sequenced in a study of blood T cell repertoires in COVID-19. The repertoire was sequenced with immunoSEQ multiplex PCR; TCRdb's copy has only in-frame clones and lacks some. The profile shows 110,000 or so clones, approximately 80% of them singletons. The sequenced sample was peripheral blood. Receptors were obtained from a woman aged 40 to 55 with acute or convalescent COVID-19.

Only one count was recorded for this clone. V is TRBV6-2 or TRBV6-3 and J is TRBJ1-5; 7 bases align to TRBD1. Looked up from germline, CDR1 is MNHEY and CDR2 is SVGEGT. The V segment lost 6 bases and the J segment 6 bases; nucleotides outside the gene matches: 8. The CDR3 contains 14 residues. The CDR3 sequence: CASSRPTGSQPQHF. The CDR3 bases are TGTGCCAGCAGCCGACCGACAGGGAGTCAGCCCCAGCATTTT.

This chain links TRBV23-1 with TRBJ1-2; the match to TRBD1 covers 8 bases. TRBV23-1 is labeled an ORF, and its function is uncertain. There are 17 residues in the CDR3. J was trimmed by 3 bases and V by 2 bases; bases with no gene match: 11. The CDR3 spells CASSQEVQGAWYYGYTF. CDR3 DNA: TGCGCCAGCAGTCAAGAAGTCCAGGGGGCGTGGTACTATGGCTACACCTTC.

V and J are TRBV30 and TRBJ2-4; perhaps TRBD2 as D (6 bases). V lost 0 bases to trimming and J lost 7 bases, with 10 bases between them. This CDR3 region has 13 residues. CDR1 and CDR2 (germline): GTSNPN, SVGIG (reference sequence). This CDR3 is CAWSVGGTNIQYF. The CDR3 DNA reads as TGTGCCTGGAGTGTTGGCGGGACCAACATTCAGTACTTC.

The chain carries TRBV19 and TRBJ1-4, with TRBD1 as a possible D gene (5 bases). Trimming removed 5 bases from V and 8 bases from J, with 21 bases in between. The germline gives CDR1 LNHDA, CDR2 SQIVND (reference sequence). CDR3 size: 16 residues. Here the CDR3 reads CASSGDFGDWEEKLFF. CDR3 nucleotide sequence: TGTGCCAGTAGTGGGGACTTCGGGGATTGGGAAGAAAAACTGTTTTTT. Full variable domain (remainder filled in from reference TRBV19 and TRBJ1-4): DGGITQSPKYLFRKEGQNVTLSCEQNLNHDAMYWYRQDPGQGLRLIYYSQIVNDFQKGDIAEGYSVSREKKESFPLTVTSAQKNPTAFYLCASSGDFGDWEEKLFFGSGTQLSVL.

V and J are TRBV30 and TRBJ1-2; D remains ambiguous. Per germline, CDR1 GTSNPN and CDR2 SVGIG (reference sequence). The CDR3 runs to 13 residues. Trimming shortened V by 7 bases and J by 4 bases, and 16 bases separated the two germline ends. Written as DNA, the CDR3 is TGTGCCTTCTCCCGGAGTCGCATCTATGGCTACACCTTC. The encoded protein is CAFSRSRIYGYTF.

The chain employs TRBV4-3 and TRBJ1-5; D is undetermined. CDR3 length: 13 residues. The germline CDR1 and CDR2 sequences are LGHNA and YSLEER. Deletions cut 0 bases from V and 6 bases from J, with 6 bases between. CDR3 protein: CASSQDRGQPQHF. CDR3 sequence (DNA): TGCGCCAGCAGCCAAGATCGCGGTCAGCCCCAGCATTTT.

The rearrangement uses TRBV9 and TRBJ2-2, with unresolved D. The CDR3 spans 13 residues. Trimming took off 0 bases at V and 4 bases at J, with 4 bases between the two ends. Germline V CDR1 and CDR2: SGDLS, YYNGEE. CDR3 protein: CASSVVVTGELFF. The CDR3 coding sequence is TGTGCCAGCAGCGTAGTCGTCACCGGGGAGCTGTTTTTT.

CDR3 region: CASSYRDRVPEKLFF. The CDR3 DNA sequence: TGTGCCAGCAGCTACAGGGACAGGGTGCCTGAAAAACTGTTTTTT. This chain joins TRBV5-6 and TRBJ1-4, with 9 nucleotides matching TRBD1. The germline V gene has CDR1 SGHDT and CDR2 YYEEEE. After removal of 3 bases from V and 7 bases from J, the junction contained 7 bases not matched to a gene. CDR3 length equals 15 residues.

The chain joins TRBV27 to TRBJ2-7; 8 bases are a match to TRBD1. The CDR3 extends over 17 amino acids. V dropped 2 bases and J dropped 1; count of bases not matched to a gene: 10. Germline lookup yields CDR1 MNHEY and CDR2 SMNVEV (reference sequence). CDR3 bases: TGTGCCAGCAGTTTAAAATTCGCAGGGGGCGCGTCCTACGAGCAGTACTTC. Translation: CASSLKFAGGASYEQYF.

The CDR3 DNA sequence: TGTGCCTGGGGTTCAGGATTCTCCTACGAGCAGTACTTC. It is translated as CAWGSGFSYEQYF. The chain links TRBV30 to TRBJ2-7; D uncertain. The CDR3 has 13 amino acids. Germline-derived CDR1 and CDR2 are GTSNPN and SVGIG (reference sequence). Deletions cut 5 bases from V and 0 bases from J, with 11 bases between. The full variable domain, completed using reference TRBV30 and TRBJ2-7, is SQTIHQWPATLVQPVGSPLSLECTVEGTSNPNLYWYRQAAGRGLQLLFYSVGIGQISSEVPQNLSASRPQDRQFILSSKKLLLSDSGFYLCAWGSGFSYEQYFGPGTRLTVT.

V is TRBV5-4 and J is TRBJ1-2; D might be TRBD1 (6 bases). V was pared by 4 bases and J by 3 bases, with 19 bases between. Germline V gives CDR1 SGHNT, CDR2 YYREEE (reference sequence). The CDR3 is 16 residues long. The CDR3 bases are TGTGCCAGCAGCCATGGACAGATGAACCCTCACTATGGCTACACCTTC. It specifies CASSHGQMNPHYGYTF.

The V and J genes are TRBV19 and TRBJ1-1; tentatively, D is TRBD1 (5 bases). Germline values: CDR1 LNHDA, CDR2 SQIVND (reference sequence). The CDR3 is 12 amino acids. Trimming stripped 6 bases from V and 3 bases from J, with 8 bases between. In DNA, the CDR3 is TGTGCCAGTAGAGAAGGGGACACTGAAGCTTTCTTT. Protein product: CASREGDTEAFF.

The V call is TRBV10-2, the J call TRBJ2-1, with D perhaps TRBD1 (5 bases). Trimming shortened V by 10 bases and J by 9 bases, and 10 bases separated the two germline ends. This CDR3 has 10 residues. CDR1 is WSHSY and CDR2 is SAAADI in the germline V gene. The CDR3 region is CATHQGEQFF. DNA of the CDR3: TGCGCCACCCACCAGGGTGAGCAGTTCTTC.

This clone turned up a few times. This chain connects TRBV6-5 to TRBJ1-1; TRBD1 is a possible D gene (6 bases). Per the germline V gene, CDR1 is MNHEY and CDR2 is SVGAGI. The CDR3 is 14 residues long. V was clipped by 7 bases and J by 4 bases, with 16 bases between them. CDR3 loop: CASTMRGGRTEAFF. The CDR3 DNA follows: TGTGCCAGCACCATGAGGGGGGGGCGCACTGAAGCTTTCTTT.

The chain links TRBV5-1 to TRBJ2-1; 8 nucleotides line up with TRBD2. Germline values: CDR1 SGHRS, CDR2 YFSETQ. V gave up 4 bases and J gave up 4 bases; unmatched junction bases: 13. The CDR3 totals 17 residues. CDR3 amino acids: CASSQKDGLAGYNEQFF. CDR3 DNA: TGCGCCAGCAGCCAAAAAGACGGACTAGCCGGATACAATGAGCAGTTCTTC.

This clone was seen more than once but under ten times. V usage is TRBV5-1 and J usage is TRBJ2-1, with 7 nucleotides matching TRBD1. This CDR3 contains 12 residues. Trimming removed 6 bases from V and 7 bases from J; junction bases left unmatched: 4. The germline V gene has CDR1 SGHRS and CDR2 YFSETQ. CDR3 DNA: TGCGCCAGCAACAGGGGTAATAATGAGCAGTTCTTC. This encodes CASNRGNNEQFF. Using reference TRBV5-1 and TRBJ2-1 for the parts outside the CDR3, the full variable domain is KAGVTQTPRYLIKTRGQQVTLSCSPISGHRSVSWYQQTPGQGLQFLFEYFSETQRNKGNFPGRFSGRQFSNSRSEMNVSTLELGDSALYLCASNRGNNEQFFGPGTRLTVL.

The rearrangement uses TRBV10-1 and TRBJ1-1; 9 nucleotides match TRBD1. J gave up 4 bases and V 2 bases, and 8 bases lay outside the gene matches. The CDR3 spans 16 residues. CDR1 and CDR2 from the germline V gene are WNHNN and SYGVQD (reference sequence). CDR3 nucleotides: TGCGCCAGCAGTGAGACCGGGACAGGGCCTATCACTGAAGCTTTCTTT. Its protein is CASSETGTGPITEAFF.

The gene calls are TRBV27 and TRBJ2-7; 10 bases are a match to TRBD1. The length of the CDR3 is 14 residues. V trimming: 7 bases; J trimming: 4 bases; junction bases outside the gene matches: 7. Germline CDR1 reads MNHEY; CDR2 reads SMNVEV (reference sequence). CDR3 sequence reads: CASTRTGGIYEQYF. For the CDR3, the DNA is TGTGCCAGCACCCGGACAGGGGGAATTTACGAGCAGTACTTC.

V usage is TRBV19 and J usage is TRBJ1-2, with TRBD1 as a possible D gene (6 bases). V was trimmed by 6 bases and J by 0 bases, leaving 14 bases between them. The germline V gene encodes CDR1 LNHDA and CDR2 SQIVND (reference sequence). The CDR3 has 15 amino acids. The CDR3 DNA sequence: TGTGCCAGTAGATACAGGGATGGAGCTAACTATGGCTACACCTTC. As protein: CASRYRDGANYGYTF.